The clone carrying this TCR beta chain was seen more than once but under ten times. Sample treatment: approximately 18 received Ad26.COV2.S at low or high dose, single or two shots; roughly five received placebo; per-sample allocation not given. It was on day 63 after the first vaccine or placebo injection that samples were taken. TCRdb's table, derived via immunoSEQ multiplex PCR, lists solely in-frame clones and lacks some. The table has some 350,000 clones, about 88% seen once. This record belongs to a study of Ad26.COV2.S vaccination and SARS-CoV-2 variants. This CDR3 has 14 amino acids. Trimming pared 10 bases from V and 4 bases from J, leaving 17 bases between. Germline V gives CDR1 ENHRY, CDR2 SYGVKD.

The V gene is TRBV10-3, the J gene TRBJ1-5; D gene uncertain. The TCR was taken from a person aged 18-65 years who received the Ad26.COV2.S COVID-19 vaccine or a placebo. The source was peripheral blood, collected in a trial of Ad26.COV2.S vaccine versus placebo. The DNA for the CDR3 is TGTGCCACCAATCGACAAAAAGAAAATCAGCCCCAGCATTTT. Its protein product is CATNRQKENQPQHF.